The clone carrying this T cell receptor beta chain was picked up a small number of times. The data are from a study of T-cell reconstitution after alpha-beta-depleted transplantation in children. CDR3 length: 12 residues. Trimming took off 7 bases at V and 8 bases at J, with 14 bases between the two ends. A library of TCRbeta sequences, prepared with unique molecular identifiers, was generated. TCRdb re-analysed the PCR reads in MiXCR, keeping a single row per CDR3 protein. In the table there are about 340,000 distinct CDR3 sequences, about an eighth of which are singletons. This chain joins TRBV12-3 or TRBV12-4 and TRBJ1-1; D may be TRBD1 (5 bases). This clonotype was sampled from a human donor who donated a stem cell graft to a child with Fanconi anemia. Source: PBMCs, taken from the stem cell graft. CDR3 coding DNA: TGTGCCAGCACCGCGGGTCGGGGGGAAGCTTTCTTT. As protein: CASTAGRGEAFF.